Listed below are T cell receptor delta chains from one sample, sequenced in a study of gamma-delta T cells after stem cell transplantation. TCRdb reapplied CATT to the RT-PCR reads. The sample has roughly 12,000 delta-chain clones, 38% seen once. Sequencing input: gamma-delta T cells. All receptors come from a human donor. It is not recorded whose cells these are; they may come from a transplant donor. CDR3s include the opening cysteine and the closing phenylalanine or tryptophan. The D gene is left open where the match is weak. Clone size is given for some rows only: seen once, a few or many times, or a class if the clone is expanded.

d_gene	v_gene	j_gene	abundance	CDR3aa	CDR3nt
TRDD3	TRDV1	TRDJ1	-	CAIGDSYCPLPGGDDKLIF	TGTGCTATTGGGGACAGTTACTGCCCCCTACCTGGGGGGGACGATAAACTCATCTTT
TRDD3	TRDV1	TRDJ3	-	CALGELPPPPWGKRHSWDTRQMFF	TGTGCTCTTGGGGAACTCCCCCCGCCTCCCTGGGGGAAGCGCCACTCCTGGGACACCCGACAGATGTTTTTC
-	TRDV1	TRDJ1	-	CAIGEATSSWGAYTDKLIF	TGTGCTATTGGGGAGGCAACTTCCTCATGGGGGGCCTACACCGATAAACTCATCTTT
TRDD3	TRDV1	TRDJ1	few	CALGERPVLGHTDKLIF	TGTGCTCTTGGGGAACGTCCCGTACTGGGGCACACCGATAAACTCATCTTT
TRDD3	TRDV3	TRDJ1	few	CAFPNPWGIRYTDKLIF	TGTGCCTTCCCGAATCCCTGGGGGATTCGGTACACCGATAAACTCATCTTT
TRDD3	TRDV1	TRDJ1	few	CALGDLRTAHWGIRGSDKLIF	TGTGCTCTTGGGGACCTCCGTACCGCCCACTGGGGGATAAGGGGTAGCGATAAACTCATCTTT
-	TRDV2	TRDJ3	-	CACDWGSWDTRQMFF	TGTGCCTGTGACTGGGGCTCCTGGGACACCCGACAGATGTTTTTC
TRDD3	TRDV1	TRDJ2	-	CALGEGISTGGYQGGIFLTAQLFF	TGTGCTCTTGGGGAAGGGATCAGTACTGGGGGATACCAAGGGGGAATTTTTTTGACAGCACAACTCTTCTTT
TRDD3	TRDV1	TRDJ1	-	CALGELLGFRSLWGDDYTDKLIF	TGTGCTCTTGGGGAACTTCTAGGCTTCCGGAGCCTTTGGGGGGATGATTACACCGATAAACTCATCTTT
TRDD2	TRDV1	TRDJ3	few	CALGELGLPTLYLDSWDTRQMFF	TGTGCTCTTGGGGAACTGGGCCTTCCTACCCTTTATCTGGACTCCTGGGACACCCGACAGATGTTTTTC
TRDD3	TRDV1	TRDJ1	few	CALGDRFIPLWTGGYFLHTDKLIF	TGTGCTCTTGGGGATCGCTTTATTCCCCTCTGGACTGGGGGATACTTTCTGCACACCGATAAACTCATCTTT
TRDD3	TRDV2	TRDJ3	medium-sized	CACDPLLGDSSWDTRQMFF	TGTGCCTGTGACCCCCTACTGGGGGATAGCTCCTGGGACACCCGACAGATGTTTTTC
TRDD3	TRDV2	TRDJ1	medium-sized	CAWVSSLGAHTDKLIF	TGTGCCTGGGTCTCCAGCCTGGGGGCCCACACCGATAAACTCATCTTT
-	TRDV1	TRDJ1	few	CALGKAVLRRLVANKLIF	TGTGCTCTTGGGAAAGCAGTCCTACGCCGACTTGTAGCCAATAAACTCATCTTT
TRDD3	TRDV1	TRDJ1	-	CALGDPTRGWYWGVSPYTDKLIF	TGTGCTCTTGGGGACCCCACAAGGGGGTGGTACTGGGGAGTTAGCCCCTACACCGATAAACTCATCTTT
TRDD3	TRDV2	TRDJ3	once	CACDILGDPPLYTRQMFF	TGTGCCTGTGACATACTGGGGGATCCCCCCTTGTACACCCGACAGATGTTTTTC
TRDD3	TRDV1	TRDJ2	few	CALGELRIYWGIGAAQLFF	TGTGCTCTTGGGGAACTAAGGATCTACTGGGGGATTGGGGCAGCACAACTCTTCTTT
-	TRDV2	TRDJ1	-	CACELSTAYPLSDKLIF	TGTGCCTGCGAATTGAGTACTGCTTATCCGTTGTCCGATAAACTCATCTTT
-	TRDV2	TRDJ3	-	CACEKILHSSWDTRQMFF	TGTGCCTGTGAGAAGATCCTGCACAGCTCCTGGGACACCCGACAGATGTTTTTC
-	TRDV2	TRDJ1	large	CACDRGTEYTDKLIF	TGTGCCTGTGATCGGGGGACCGAGTACACCGATAAACTCATCTTT
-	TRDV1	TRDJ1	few	CALVPRGPTPYTDKLIF	TGTGCTCTTGTGCCCCGGGGACCAACCCCGTACACCGATAAACTCATCTTT
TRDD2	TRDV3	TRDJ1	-	CALNFLQGIRRYTDKLIF	TGTGCCCTCAATTTCCTACAAGGGATCCGCAGGTACACCGATAAACTCATCTTT
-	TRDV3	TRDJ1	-	CAFRFYQDRPGKLIF	TGTGCCTTTAGATTTTACCAGGATCGTCCGGGTAAACTCATCTTT
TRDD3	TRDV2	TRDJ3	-	CACDTTGARSWDTRQMFF	TGTGCCTGTGACACTACTGGGGCCCGATCCTGGGACACCCGACAGATGTTTTTC